Below, 22 T cell receptor beta chains from the same sample are listed, as sequenced in a study of blood T cell repertoires in COVID-19. Measured with immunoSEQ multiplex PCR; TCRdb has only the in-frame clones, and not every one. The repertoire has approximately 88,000 clones, about three quarters of them found once; the top ten carry 20%. Specimen: peripheral blood. The receptors derive from a woman at least 80 years old with active or convalescent COVID-19.

This clone turned up a few times. This sequence joins TRBV7-9 and TRBJ2-3, with 8 bases lining up with TRBD2. J lost 4 bases, V lost 10 bases, and 7 bases had no gene match. The CDR3 sequence is 13 residues long. Germline V CDR1 and CDR2: SEHNR, FQNEAQ (reference sequence). The CDR3 DNA sequence: TGTGCCACGCGCTCGGGGGGGCCAGATACGCAGTATTTT. Translation: CATRSGGPDTQYF.

In this sample, this clone turned up a few times. The chain is built from TRBV2 and TRBJ2-7; 7 positions match TRBD2. The V and J ends lost 8 bases and 3 bases, in that order; junction bases with no gene match: 7. Germline V CDR1 and CDR2: SNHLY, FYNNEI. The CDR3 extends over 13 amino acids. Written as DNA, the CDR3 is TGTGCCAGCTCCCTACGGGGGGACTACGAGCAGTACTTC. It translates to CASSLRGDYEQYF.

The rearrangement joins TRBV10-3 to TRBJ1-2, with 7 bases that match TRBD1. CDR1 ENHRY and CDR2 SYGVKD come from the germline V gene. The CDR3 loop spans 14 amino acids. Trimming removed 3 bases from V and 2 bases from J; junction bases left unmatched: 3. The CDR3 bases are TGTGCCATCAGTGAAAGGGGGCTGAACTATGGCTACACCTTC. Translated: CAISERGLNYGYTF.

The CDR3 loop is CASSQTTGGNEQFF. CDR3 coding DNA: TGCGCCAGCAGCCAAACCACCGGCGGGAATGAGCAGTTCTTC. The chain recombines TRBV4-3 with TRBJ2-1, with D tentatively TRBD2 (5 bases). The CDR3 runs to 14 residues. CDR1 LGHNA and CDR2 YSLEER come from the germline V gene. Trimming cost V 2 bases and J 7 bases, with 12 bases left between them.

The chain is built from TRBV6-5 and TRBJ1-6, with D hard to call. V was cut by 5 bases and J by 3 bases, with 11 bases left in between. The CDR3 covers 15 residues. CDR1 and CDR2 from the germline V gene are MNHEY and SVGAGI. The CDR3, as DNA: TGTGCCAGCAGTCCCCGGAGGGTCTATAATTCACCCCTCCACTTT. This translates into CASSPRRVYNSPLHF.

J is TRBJ1-5 and V is TRBV6-2 or TRBV6-3; tentatively, D is TRBD1 (5 bases). This CDR3 region has 17 residues. Trimming pared 2 bases from V and 3 bases from J, leaving 17 bases between. Germline loops: CDR1 MNHEY, CDR2 SVGEGT. For the CDR3, the DNA is TGTGCCAGCAGTTACCCCACACACGGGGGAGCCAATCAGCCCCAGCATTTT. Protein: CASSYPTHGGANQPQHF.

The V call is TRBV20-1, the J call TRBJ2-2, with TRBD2 matching over 15 bases. Germline-derived CDR1 and CDR2 are DFQATT and SNEGSKA (reference sequence). Germline trimming cut 3 bases from V and 10 bases from J; bases unmatched to any gene: 12. The CDR3 covers 17 residues. The CDR3 nucleotides are TGCAGTGCTAGTGATTGGACTAGCGGGGGGGCCTGGGAGGAGCTGTTTTTT. Translation gives CSASDWTSGGAWEELFF.

This clone was found once. The CDR3 region is CASSLGPSNTF. As DNA, the CDR3 is TGTGCCAGCAGCTTAGGCCCAAGCAACACCTTC. The genes are TRBV7-9 and TRBJ1-2; the D is unclear. This CDR3 spans 11 amino acids. The V and J ends lost 1 base and 12 bases respectively, with 9 bases between them. Germline-derived CDR1 and CDR2 are SEHNR and FQNEAQ (reference sequence).

The V call is TRBV27, the J call TRBJ2-2, with 8 nucleotides matching TRBD2. V lost 6 bases, J lost 2 bases, and 8 bases stayed unmatched. Per germline, CDR1 MNHEY and CDR2 SMNVEV (reference sequence). There are 16 residues in the CDR3. The CDR3 protein is CASRGMTSANTGELFF. CDR3 sequence (DNA): TGTGCCAGCAGAGGGATGACTAGCGCAAACACCGGGGAGCTGTTTTTT.

The chain recombines TRBV19 with TRBJ2-4; D unclear. This CDR3 contains 14 residues. Germline loops: CDR1 LNHDA, CDR2 SQIVND (reference sequence). V shed 5 bases and J shed 0 bases, with 8 bases lying between them. Written as DNA, the CDR3 is TGTGCCAGTAGTTCCTCGGGAGCCAAAAACATTCAGTACTTC. Protein: CASSSSGAKNIQYF. Drawing the rest from reference TRBV19 and TRBJ2-4, the complete variable domain is DGGITQSPKYLFRKEGQNVTLSCEQNLNHDAMYWYRQDPGQGLRLIYYSQIVNDFQKGDIAEGYSVSREKKESFPLTVTSAQKNPTAFYLCASSSSGAKNIQYFGAGTRLSVL.

Here the CDR3 reads CASSQDQGNNSPLHF. CDR3 sequence (DNA): TGCGCCAGCAGCCAAGATCAGGGGAACAATTCACCCCTCCACTTT. The V call is TRBV4-3, the J call TRBJ1-6, with D maybe TRBD1 (6 bases). The length of the CDR3 is 15 residues. V dropped 0 bases and J dropped 7 bases, with 10 bases sitting between them. CDR1 and CDR2 (germline): LGHNA, YSLEER.

The chain is built from TRBV7-9 and TRBJ1-1; 9 positions agree with TRBD1. V lost 2 bases and J lost 10; bases outside the gene matches: 5. The CDR3 loop spans 13 amino acids. The germline CDR1 and CDR2 sequences are SEHNR and FQNEAQ (reference sequence). The CDR3 is CASSLRDREGAFF. The CDR3 DNA sequence: TGTGCCAGCAGCTTACGGGACAGGGAAGGAGCTTTCTTT.

Notes on this clone: Distinct nucleotide sequences in the sample also encode this CDR3. V usage is TRBV7-8 and J usage is TRBJ2-7, with 9 bases identical to TRBD2. The CDR3 contains 20 residues. Trimming removed 4 bases from V and 3 bases from J; junction bases left unmatched: 22. The germline gives CDR1 SGHVS, CDR2 FQNEAQ. For the CDR3, the DNA is TGTGCCAGCAGCTCCCTGGGGCTGGCGGGGGGGTCCCAATCCCTCTACGAGCAGTACTTC. Encoded protein: CASSSLGLAGGSQSLYEQYF.

The rearrangement links TRBV18 to TRBJ2-7; 8 bases are a match to TRBD1. V trimming: 5 bases; J trimming: 6 bases; junction bases outside the gene matches: 12. From germline, CDR1 is KGHSH and CDR2 LQKENI. CDR3 size: 15 residues. CDR3 sequence: CASSTTVDRDAEQYF. The DNA for the CDR3 is TGTGCCAGCTCAACAACCGTGGACAGGGATGCCGAGCAGTACTTC.

The chain employs TRBV4-3 and TRBJ2-1, with 14 bases matching TRBD2. CDR3 size: 16 residues. CDR1 LGHNA and CDR2 YSLEER come from the germline V gene. V lost 0 bases to trimming and J lost 8 bases; unmatched junction nucleotides: 3. CDR3 DNA sequence: TGCGCCAGCAGCCAAGACCGGACTAGCGGGGGGTATGAGCAGTTCTTC. Amino acids: CASSQDRTSGGYEQFF.

The V gene is TRBV5-5, the J gene TRBJ1-1; D possibly corresponds to TRBD1 (6 bases). The CDR3 contains 12 residues. The germline V and J ends were trimmed by 6 bases and 3 bases, with 9 bases remaining between them. Germline V lookup: CDR1 SGHKS, CDR2 YYEKEE (reference sequence). This chain's CDR3 is CASIGQHTEAFF. In nucleotides, the CDR3 is TGTGCCAGCATAGGACAGCACACTGAAGCTTTCTTT.

The rearrangement links TRBV10-3 to TRBJ1-1, with 10 bases identical to TRBD1. V was pared by 6 bases and J by 6 bases, with 10 bases of the junction left unmatched. This CDR3 spans 15 amino acids. CDR1 and CDR2 (germline): ENHRY, SYGVKD. The CDR3 region has the DNA TGTGCCATCAGGGGATCGACAGGGGGCAAGGCTGAAGCTTTCTTT. Translated: CAIRGSTGGKAEAFF.

The count of this clone is one. This rearrangement joins TRBV6-2 or TRBV6-3 to TRBJ1-6, with 7 bases identical to TRBD1. Looked up from germline, CDR1 is MNHEY and CDR2 is SVGEGT. Trimming cost V 5 bases and J 10 bases; bases outside gene matches: 14. This CDR3 region has 16 residues. The CDR3 bases are TGTGCCAGCAGTGACCCAAGGGGGCTTGGCGTCTCACCCCTCCACTTT. Its translation is CASSDPRGLGVSPLHF.

V and J are TRBV29-1 and TRBJ1-1; D might be TRBD1 (5 bases). The CDR3 is made up of 16 amino acids. Germline assignment: CDR1 SQVTM and CDR2 ANQGSEA. Trimming stripped 2 bases from V and 2 bases from J, with 18 bases between. The CDR3 bases are TGCAGCGTTGAAAAGGTCAGGGAAAGGTATAACACTGAAGCTTTCTTT. Translated, it gives CSVEKVRERYNTEAFF.

The V gene is TRBV11-3, the J gene TRBJ2-1, with 9 bases matching TRBD2. The CDR3 spans 16 residues. Unmatched junction bases numbered 11, after V lost 5 bases and J lost 6 bases. The germline gives CDR1 SGHNT, CDR2 YENEEA. The CDR3 DNA reads TGTGCCAGCAGCCTGGGGATGGCGGGGGGGCTCAATGAGCAGTTCTTC. Translation gives CASSLGMAGGLNEQFF. The entire variable domain, with the rest obtained from reference TRBV11-3 and TRBJ2-1, is as follows: EAGVVQSPRYKIIEKKQPVAFWCNPISGHNTLYWYLQNLGQGPELLIRYENEEAVDDSQLPKDRFSAERLKGVDSTLKIQPAELGDSAVYLCASSLGMAGGLNEQFFGPGTRLTVL.

The V and J genes are TRBV7-9 and TRBJ1-4; a weak D match, TRBD1 (5 bases). V was trimmed by 5 bases and J by 5 bases, leaving 12 bases between them. There are 14 residues in the CDR3. CDR1 is SEHNR, CDR2 FQNEAQ, per germline (reference sequence). CDR3 region: CASSVDSGNEKLFF. DNA for the CDR3: TGTGCCAGCAGCGTCGACAGTGGGAATGAAAAACTGTTTTTT.

The genes are TRBV7-2 and TRBJ2-4; 8 bases fit TRBD1. Germline-derived CDR1 and CDR2 are SGHTA and FQGNSA. J was trimmed by 1 base and V by 4 bases; bases with no gene match: 6. The CDR3 extends over 16 amino acids. This chain's CDR3 is CASSSRTGKAKNIQYF. DNA of the CDR3: TGTGCCAGCAGCTCTCGGACAGGGAAGGCCAAAAACATTCAGTACTTC.